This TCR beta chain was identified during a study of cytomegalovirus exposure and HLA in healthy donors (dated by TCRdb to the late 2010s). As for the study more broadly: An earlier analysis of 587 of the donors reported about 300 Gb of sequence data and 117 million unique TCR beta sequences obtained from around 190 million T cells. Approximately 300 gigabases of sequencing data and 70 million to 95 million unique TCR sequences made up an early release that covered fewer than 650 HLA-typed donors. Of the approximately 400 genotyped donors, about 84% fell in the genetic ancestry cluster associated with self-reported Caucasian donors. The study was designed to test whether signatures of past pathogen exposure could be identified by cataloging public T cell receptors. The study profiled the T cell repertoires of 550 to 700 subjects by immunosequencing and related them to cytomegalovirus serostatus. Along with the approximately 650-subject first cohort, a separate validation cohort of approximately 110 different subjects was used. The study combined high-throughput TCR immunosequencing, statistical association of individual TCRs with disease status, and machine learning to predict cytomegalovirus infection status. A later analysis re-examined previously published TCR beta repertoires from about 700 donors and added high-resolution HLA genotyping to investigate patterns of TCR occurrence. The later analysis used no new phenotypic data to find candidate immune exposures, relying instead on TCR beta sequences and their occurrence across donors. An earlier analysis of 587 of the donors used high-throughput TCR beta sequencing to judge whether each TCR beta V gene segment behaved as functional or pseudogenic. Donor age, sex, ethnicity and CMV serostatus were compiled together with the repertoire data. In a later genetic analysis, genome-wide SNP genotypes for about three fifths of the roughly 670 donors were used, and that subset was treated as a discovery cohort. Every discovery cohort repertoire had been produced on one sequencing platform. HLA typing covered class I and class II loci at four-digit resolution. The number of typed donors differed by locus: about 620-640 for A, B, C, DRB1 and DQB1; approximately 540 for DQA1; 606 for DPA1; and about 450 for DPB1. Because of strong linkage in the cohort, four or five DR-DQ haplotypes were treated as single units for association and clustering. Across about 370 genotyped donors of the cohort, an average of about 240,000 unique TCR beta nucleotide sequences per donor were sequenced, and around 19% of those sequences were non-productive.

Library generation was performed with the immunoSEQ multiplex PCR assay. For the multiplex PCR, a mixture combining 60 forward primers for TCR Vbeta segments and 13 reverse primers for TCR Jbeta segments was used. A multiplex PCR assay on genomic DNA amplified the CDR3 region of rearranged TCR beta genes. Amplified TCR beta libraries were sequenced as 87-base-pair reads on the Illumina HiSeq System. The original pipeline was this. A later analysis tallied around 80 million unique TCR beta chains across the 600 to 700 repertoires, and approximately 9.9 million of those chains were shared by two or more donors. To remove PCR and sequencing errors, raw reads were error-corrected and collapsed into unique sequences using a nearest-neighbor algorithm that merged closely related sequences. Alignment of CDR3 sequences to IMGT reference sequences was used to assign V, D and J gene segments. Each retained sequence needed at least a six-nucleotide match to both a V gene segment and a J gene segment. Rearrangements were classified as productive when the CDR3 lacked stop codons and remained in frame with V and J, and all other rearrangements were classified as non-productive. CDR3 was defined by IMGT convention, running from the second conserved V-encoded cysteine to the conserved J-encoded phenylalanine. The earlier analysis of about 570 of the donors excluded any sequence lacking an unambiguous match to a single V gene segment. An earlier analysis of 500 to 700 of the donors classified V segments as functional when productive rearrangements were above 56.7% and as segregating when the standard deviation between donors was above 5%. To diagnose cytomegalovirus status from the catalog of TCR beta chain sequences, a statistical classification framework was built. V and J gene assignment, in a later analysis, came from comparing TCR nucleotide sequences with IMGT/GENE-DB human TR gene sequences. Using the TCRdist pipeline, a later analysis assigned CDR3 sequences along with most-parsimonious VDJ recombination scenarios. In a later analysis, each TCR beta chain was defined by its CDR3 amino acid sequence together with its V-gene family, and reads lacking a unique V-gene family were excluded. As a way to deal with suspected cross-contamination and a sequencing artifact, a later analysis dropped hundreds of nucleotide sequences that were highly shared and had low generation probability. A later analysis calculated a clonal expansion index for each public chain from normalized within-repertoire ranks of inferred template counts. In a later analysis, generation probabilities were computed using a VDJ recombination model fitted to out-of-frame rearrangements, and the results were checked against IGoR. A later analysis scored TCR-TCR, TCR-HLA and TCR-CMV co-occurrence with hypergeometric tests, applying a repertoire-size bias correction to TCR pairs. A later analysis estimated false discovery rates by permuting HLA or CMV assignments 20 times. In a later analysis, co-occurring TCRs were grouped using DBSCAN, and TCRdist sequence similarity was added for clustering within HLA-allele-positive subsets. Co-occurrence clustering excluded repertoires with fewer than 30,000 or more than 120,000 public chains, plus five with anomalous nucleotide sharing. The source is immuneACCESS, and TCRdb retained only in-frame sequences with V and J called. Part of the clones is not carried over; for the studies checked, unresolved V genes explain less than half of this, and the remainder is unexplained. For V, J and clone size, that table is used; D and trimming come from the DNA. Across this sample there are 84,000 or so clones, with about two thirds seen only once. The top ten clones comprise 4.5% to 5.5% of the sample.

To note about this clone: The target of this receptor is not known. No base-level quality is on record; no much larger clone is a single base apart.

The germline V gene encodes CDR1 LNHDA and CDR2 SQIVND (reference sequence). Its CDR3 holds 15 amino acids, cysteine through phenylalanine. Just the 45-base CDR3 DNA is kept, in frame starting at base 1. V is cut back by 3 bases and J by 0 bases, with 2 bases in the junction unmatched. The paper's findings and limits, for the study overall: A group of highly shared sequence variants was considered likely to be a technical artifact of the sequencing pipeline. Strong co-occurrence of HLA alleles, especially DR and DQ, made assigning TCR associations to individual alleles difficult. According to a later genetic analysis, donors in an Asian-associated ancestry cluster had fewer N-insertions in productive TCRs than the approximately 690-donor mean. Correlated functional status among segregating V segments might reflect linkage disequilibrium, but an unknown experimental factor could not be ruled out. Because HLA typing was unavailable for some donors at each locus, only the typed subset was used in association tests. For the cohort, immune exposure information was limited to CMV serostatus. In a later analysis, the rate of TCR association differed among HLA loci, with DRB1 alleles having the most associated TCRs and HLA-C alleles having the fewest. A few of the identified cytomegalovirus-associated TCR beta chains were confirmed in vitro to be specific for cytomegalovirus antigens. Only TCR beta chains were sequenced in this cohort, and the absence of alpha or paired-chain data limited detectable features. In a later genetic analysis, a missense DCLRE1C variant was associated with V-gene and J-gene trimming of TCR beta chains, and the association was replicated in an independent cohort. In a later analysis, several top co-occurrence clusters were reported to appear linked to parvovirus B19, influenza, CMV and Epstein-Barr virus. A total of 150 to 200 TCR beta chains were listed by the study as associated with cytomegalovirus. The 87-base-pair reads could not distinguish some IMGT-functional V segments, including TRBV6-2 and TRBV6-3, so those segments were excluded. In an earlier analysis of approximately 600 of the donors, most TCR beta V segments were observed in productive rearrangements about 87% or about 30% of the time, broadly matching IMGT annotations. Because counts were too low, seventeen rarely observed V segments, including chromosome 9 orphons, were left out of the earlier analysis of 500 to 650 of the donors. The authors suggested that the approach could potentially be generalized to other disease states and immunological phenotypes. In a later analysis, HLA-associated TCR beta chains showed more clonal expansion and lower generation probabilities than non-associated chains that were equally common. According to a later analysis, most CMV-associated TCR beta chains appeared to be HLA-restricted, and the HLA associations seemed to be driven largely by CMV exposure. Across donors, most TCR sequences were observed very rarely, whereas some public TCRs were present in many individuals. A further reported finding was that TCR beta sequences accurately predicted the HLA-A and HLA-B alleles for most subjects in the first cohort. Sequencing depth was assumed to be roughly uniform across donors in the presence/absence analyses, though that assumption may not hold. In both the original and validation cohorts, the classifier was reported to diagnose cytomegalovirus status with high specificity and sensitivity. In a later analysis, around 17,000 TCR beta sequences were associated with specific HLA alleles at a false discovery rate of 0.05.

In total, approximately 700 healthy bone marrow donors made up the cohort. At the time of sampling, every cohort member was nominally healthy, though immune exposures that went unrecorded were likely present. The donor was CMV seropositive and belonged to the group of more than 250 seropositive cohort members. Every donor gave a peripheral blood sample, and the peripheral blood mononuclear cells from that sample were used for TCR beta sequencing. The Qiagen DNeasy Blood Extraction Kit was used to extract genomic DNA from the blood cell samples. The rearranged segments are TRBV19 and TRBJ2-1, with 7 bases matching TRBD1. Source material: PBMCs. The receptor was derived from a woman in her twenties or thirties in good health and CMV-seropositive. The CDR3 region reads CASSIRDSSYNEQFF. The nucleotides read TGTGCCAGTAGTATCCGGGACAGCTCCTACAATGAGCAGTTCTTC.